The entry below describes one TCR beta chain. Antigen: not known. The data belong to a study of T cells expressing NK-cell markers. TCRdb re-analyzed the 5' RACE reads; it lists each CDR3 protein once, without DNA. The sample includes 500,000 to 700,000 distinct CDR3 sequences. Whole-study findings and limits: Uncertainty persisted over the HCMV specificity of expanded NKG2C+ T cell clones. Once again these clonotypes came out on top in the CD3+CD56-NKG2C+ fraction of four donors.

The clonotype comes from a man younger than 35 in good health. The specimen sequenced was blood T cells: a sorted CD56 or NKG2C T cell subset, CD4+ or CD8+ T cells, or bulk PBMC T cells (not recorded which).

The CDR3 sequence is CASSLAGGNTDTQYF. The chain employs TRBV12-3 or TRBV12-4 and TRBJ2-3; TCRdb returns TRBD2, unconfirmable since there is no DNA. The CDR3 is 15 amino acids.